This T cell receptor (beta chain) derives from a study of CD8+ T cells in alopecia areata (dated by TCRdb to 2016 to 2019). Regarding the complete study: To study T cell clonal expansion in alopecia areata, the researchers applied high-throughput TCRbeta sequencing to both the C3H/HeJ mouse model and human patients. immunoSEQ multiplex PCR using 35 Vbeta forward primers and 13 Jbeta reverse primers was used to amplify TCRbeta CDR3 regions. On the human side, TCRbeta sequencing was run on scalp tissue and on sorted CD4+ and CD8+ peripheral blood T cells from healthy controls and from alopecia areata patients with either patchy or totalis/universalis disease. RNA was obtained with the PAXgene miRNA kit for fixed scalp, the miRNeasy kit for PBMCs, and the RNeasy kit for mouse skin. Scalp clonality was compared among normal scalp (n=4), patchy alopecia areata scalp (n=8), and alopecia totalis/universalis scalp (n=8). What the authors observed across the whole study: Scalp TCR repertoire analysis is complicated because resident alphabeta T cells in normal human skin are also sequenced, whereas mouse skin is dominated by gammadelta T cells. Higher clonality and more expanded CD8+ clones were observed in lesional scalp than in normal scalp, particularly in alopecia totalis/universalis, a finding suggestive of antigenic drive. TCR sequences shared between patients were less clear than in mice, possibly partly because of HLA diversity in the patient population.

Library creation used the immunoSEQ multiplex PCR assay. RNA was extracted from all samples and reverse transcribed into cDNA as template for TCR sequencing. First-strand cDNA was synthesized using SuperScript III with a 2:1 mix of oligo-dT and random hexamers. A synthetic immune receptor repertoire was used to gauge amplification bias, and whatever bias remained was removed computationally. The paper's data handling went like this. Raw reads were preprocessed to remove errors, and CDR3 was defined according to IMGT conventions as the region from the conserved cysteine to phenylalanine. Clonality was computed as 1 minus the Shannon entropy, with the entropy normalized by log2 of the number of productive unique TCRs. Scalp TCRbeta sequences were cross-referenced with sorted blood CD4 and CD8 repertoires so that the CD4 or CD8 identity of scalp clones could be inferred. In TCRdb, the immuneACCESS table is reduced to in-frame sequences with V and J assigned. These tables do not hold every clone; where another copy was compared, an unresolved V gene accounts for under half, and the others remain unexplained. The V and J calls and clone size come from that table; D and trimming were worked out from the DNA. Counted in this sample were about 110,000 clones; 55% to 75% of them appeared once. 20% to 25% of the sample is taken by the ten largest.

This clone was seen more than once but under ten times. This receptor's antigen is unknown. The input lacks base qualities; no much larger clone sits a single base away. After PBMCs were isolated by density centrifugation and stained for CD3, CD4 and CD8, a FACSAria was used to sort CD4+ and CD8+ T cells. Scalp biopsies and blood samples were obtained from unaffected controls. Trimming at the junction amounts to 9 bases on V and 1 base on J, and the germline ends lie 10 bases apart. The cysteine opens and the phenylalanine closes a CDR3 of 12 amino acids. This entry keeps only the CDR3 DNA: 36 bases, framed from base 1. According to the germline V gene, CDR1 reads MRHNA and CDR2 reads SNTAGT.

This clonotype was sampled from a human donor in good health. The sample taken for sequencing was CD8+ T cells sorted from blood. Here the chain combines TRBV6-4 and TRBJ2-7, with an unclear D gene assignment. The DNA sequence is TGTGCCAGTACGCTCGGGTCCTACGAGCAGTACTTC. It specifies CASTLGSYEQYF.